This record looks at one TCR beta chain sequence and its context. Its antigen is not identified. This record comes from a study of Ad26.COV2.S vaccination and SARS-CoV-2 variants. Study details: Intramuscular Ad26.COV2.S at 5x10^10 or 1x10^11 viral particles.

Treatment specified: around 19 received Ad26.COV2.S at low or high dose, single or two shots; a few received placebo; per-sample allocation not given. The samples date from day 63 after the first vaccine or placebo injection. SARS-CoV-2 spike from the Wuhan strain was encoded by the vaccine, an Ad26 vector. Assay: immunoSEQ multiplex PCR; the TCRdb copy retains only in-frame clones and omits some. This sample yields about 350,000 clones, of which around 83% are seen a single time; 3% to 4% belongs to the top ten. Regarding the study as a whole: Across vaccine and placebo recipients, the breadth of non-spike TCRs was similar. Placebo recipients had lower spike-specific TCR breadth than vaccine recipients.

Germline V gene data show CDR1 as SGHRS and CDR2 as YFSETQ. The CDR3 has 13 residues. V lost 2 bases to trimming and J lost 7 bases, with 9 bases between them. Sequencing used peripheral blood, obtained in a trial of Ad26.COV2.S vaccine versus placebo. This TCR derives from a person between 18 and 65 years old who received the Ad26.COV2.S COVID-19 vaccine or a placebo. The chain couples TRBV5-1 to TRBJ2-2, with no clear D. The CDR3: CASSFLQNGELFF. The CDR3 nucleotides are TGCGCCAGCAGCTTTCTGCAGAACGGGGAGCTGTTTTTT.